Each of the 13 T cell receptor beta chains below was sequenced from the same sample in a study of immune cell composition in non-small cell lung cancer. Clones were read by immunoSEQ multiplex PCR, and TCRdb kept only the in-frame ones, dropping some. The repertoire consists of 5,000 to 7,500 clones, with approximately 80% occurring once and the leading ten covering over 13%. The sample was lung tumor tissue. These receptors came from a human donor with non-small cell lung cancer.

The chain recombines TRBV2 with TRBJ1-1; the match to TRBD1 covers 8 bases. Per germline, CDR1 SNHLY and CDR2 FYNNEI. The length of the CDR3 is 14 residues. V lost 8 bases and J lost 1; bases outside the gene matches: 6. The CDR3 sequence is CASPAGTGNTEAFF. In nucleotides, the CDR3 is TGTGCCAGCCCAGCCGGGACAGGGAACACTGAAGCTTTCTTT.

The chain links TRBV28 to TRBJ2-7; D is perhaps TRBD2 (6 bases). The CDR3 covers 17 residues. V lost 5 bases and J lost 0, with 20 bases in between. Germline CDR1 is MDHEN and CDR2 is SYDVKM. The CDR3 DNA follows: TGTGCCAGCAGTGGACTACTCGGGACTCACAGCTCCTACGAGCAGTACTTC. Its translation: CASSGLLGTHSSYEQYF. Full variable domain (rest looked up from reference TRBV28 and TRBJ2-7): DVKVTQSSRYLVKRTGEKVFLECVQDMDHENMFWYRQDPGLGLRLIYFSYDVKMKEKGDIPEGYSVSREKKERFSLILESASTNQTSMYLCASSGLLGTHSSYEQYFGPGTRLTVT.

This clone ranks as medium-sized (0.01 to 0.1%). This sequence joins TRBV11-2 and TRBJ1-4; D remains unclear. The CDR3 has 15 amino acids. Germline V CDR1 and CDR2: SGHAT, FQNNGV. Trimming took off 3 bases at V and 12 bases at J, with 20 bases between the two ends. CDR3 region: CASSLNPGPQRELFF. The DNA for the CDR3 is TGTGCCAGCAGCTTGAACCCTGGGCCTCAACGAGAACTGTTTTTT. The full variable domain, its missing parts supplied by reference TRBV11-2 and TRBJ1-4, is EAGVAQSPRYKIIEKRQSVAFWCNPISGHATLYWYQQILGQGPKLLIQFQNNGVVDDSQLPKDRFSAERLKGVDSTLKIQPAKLEDSAVYLCASSLNPGPQRELFFGSGTQLSVL.

This chain uses TRBV2 with TRBJ2-5; 7 bases map to TRBD1. CDR1 and CDR2 from the germline V gene are SNHLY and FYNNEI. The CDR3 has 13 residues. The V gene end was trimmed by 7 bases and the J gene end by 2 bases; junction bases not matched to a gene: 4. CDR3 loop: CASKDRAQETQYF. The DNA for the CDR3 is TGTGCCAGCAAAGACAGGGCTCAAGAGACCCAGTACTTC.

As for this clone: Other DNA sequences within the sample encode an identical CDR3. V usage is TRBV10-3 and J usage is TRBJ2-3; D is perhaps TRBD2 (7 bases). CDR1 and CDR2 (germline): ENHRY, SYGVKD. The CDR3 runs to 15 residues. The ends were cut back, 4 bases at V and 1 base at J, with 12 bases in the middle. CDR3 amino acids: CAISVGGAGTDTQYF. The CDR3 region has the DNA TGTGCCATCAGTGTAGGGGGGGCTGGCACAGATACGCAGTATTTT.

The chain uses TRBV11-1 and TRBJ1-1; D not certain. CDR1 SGHAT and CDR2 FQDESV come from the germline V gene (reference sequence). Trimming removed 9 bases at V and 3 bases at J, with 20 bases between. The CDR3 is made up of 15 amino acids. The CDR3 nucleotides are TGTGCCAGTAAACCGGAGGATGGGTTGGACACTGAAGCTTTCTTT. Amino acids: CASKPEDGLDTEAFF.

The rearrangement uses TRBV7-2 and TRBJ1-1; 7 nucleotides line up with TRBD1. V gave up 1 base and J gave up 1 base; unmatched junction bases: 6. The CDR3 extends over 16 amino acids. Germline CDR1 and CDR2: SGHTA and FQGNSA. This chain's CDR3 is CASSLVGGGWNTEAFF. CDR3 nucleotide sequence: TGTGCCAGCAGCTTAGTAGGGGGCGGTTGGAACACTGAAGCTTTCTTT. The complete variable domain, with remaining parts taken from reference TRBV7-2 and TRBJ1-1, reads GAGVSQSPSNKVTEKGKDVELRCDPISGHTALYWYRQSLGQGLEFLIYFQGNSAPDKSGLPSDRFSAERTGGSVSTLTIQRTQQEDSAVYLCASSLVGGGWNTEAFFGQGTRLTVV.

The chain is built from TRBV28 and TRBJ1-1; tentatively, D is TRBD1 (5 bases). The CDR3 loop spans 15 amino acids. V lost 5 bases and J 5 bases, leaving 18 bases between the germline ends. The V gene's germline CDR1 is MDHEN and CDR2 SYDVKM. The DNA of the CDR3 is TGTGCCAGCAGTCCCCCCGCGGCGGGGGAGACTGAAGCTTTCTTT. This encodes CASSPPAAGETEAFF.

The rearrangement joins TRBV15 to TRBJ1-2; unclear D gene. The V end was cut by 5 bases, the J end by 8 bases, with 18 bases between. Germline V gives CDR1 LNHNV, CDR2 YYDKDF (reference sequence). The CDR3 consists of 14 residues. For the CDR3, the DNA is TGTGCCACCAGCCCGAACCGAGTGGAGGGCGGCTACACCTTC. Translation: CATSPNRVEGGYTF.

The V call is TRBV15, the J call TRBJ2-3; tentatively, D is TRBD2 (5 bases). Trimming took off 5 bases at V and 14 bases at J, with 17 bases between the two ends. Per the germline V gene, CDR1 is LNHNV and CDR2 is YYDKDF (reference sequence). The CDR3 sequence is 12 residues long. In DNA form, the CDR3 reads TGTGCCACCAGCCCCCCGGGGTTTCCTTCGTATTTT. It encodes CATSPPGFPSYF.

In DNA form, the CDR3 reads TGTGCCAGCAATACTTCCCCCGGGGCTAGCGGGAGTTTCGACGAGCAGTACTTC. This codes for CASNTSPGASGSFDEQYF. The chain joins TRBV28 to TRBJ2-7; 10 nucleotides agree with TRBD2. The CDR3 loop spans 18 amino acids. J was trimmed by 5 bases and V by 7 bases; bases with no gene match: 20. Germline V lookup: CDR1 MDHEN, CDR2 SYDVKM.

This clone is a singleton in its sample. J is TRBJ1-2 and V is TRBV28; perhaps TRBD1 as D (5 bases). The V end was cut by 3 bases, the J end by 8 bases, with 13 bases between. CDR3 size: 13 residues. Germline CDR1 is MDHEN and CDR2 is SYDVKM. In DNA form, the CDR3 reads TGTGCCAGCAGTTTTGGGGCGGTCCGGGGCTACACCTTC. As protein: CASSFGAVRGYTF.

The chain is built from TRBV19 and TRBJ2-5, with TRBD2 as a possible D gene (6 bases). This CDR3 has 16 residues. Germline CDR1 and CDR2: LNHDA and SQIVND (reference sequence). V gave up 3 bases and J gave up 0 bases, with 14 bases separating them. The CDR3 nucleotides are TGTGCCAGTAGTATCGGAGGGACTTTTAACCAAGAGACCCAGTACTTC. Protein sequence: CASSIGGTFNQETQYF.